The 17 T cell receptor beta chains given below trace back to one sample, sequenced in a study of TIL therapy for anti-PD-1-resistant metastatic lung cancer. Time point noted: pre-treatment sample, taken before nivolumab and TIL therapy. This was the immunoSEQ v3 assay. Here immunoSEQ multiplex PCR was the method, and the copy in TCRdb shows in-frame clones only, minus some. Of 40,000 to 55,000 clones in the sample, 65% to 80% were seen once. Source: blood, taken at baseline. Source of these receptors: a woman aged 30 to 85 with non-small cell lung cancer.

The chain has TRBV9 and TRBJ2-2, with 7 bases matching TRBD2. Germline CDR1 is SGDLS and CDR2 is YYNGEE. With 3 bases clipped from V and 0 bases from J, the junction kept 5 bases outside the gene matches. The CDR3 extends over 16 amino acids. DNA for the CDR3: TGTGCCAGCAGCGGTGGGGGGGACCCGAACACCGGGGAGCTGTTTTTT. It is translated as CASSGGGDPNTGELFF.

This clone has just a few counts. The gene calls are TRBV11-1 and TRBJ1-2; 8 bases line up with TRBD1. Germline V CDR1 and CDR2: SGHAT, FQDESV (reference sequence). V lost 2 bases, J lost 4 bases, and 6 bases stayed unmatched. This CDR3 has 15 residues. The CDR3 loop reads CASSLRDRGPYGYTF. The CDR3 bases are TGTGCCAGCAGCTTACGAGACAGGGGACCCTATGGCTACACCTTC.

This chain links TRBV2 with TRBJ1-5; no clear D gene. This CDR3 is 14 amino acids long. V lost 2 bases and J lost 4, with 9 bases in between. Germline lookup yields CDR1 SNHLY and CDR2 FYNNEI. CDR3 sequence (DNA): TGTGCCAGCAGTGAACCCCTCGAGAATCAGCCCCAGCATTTT. It translates to CASSEPLENQPQHF.

The V call is TRBV19, the J call TRBJ2-1; D is unclear. The V end was cut by 3 bases, the J end by 7 bases, with 16 bases between. Looked up from germline, CDR1 is LNHDA and CDR2 is SQIVND (reference sequence). This CDR3 is built from 15 residues. CDR3 loop: CASSMRTKPRNEQFF. The CDR3, as DNA: TGTGCCAGTAGTATGAGGACCAAACCCCGGAATGAGCAGTTCTTC.

This clone was found once. V gene TRBV6-1 combines with J gene TRBJ1-5; D is unresolved. The germline V and J ends were trimmed by 7 bases and 0 bases, with 10 bases remaining between them. CDR1 and CDR2 (germline): MNHNS, SASEGT. The CDR3 is 14 residues long. The CDR3 DNA follows: TGTGCCAGCATCGAAGCTTATAGCAATCAGCCCCAGCATTTT. Amino acid sequence: CASIEAYSNQPQHF.

About this clone itself: An end of the junction differs from the germline gene, which may be a read error. This chain uses TRBV7-8 with TRBJ2-7; weak D call: TRBD2 (5 bases). Germline CDR1 and CDR2: SGHVS and FQNEAQ. This CDR3 contains 14 residues. In nucleotides, the CDR3 is TGTGCCAGCAGCTTAGGAGGGCTCTCCTCCGAGCAGTACTTC. It encodes CASSLGGLSSEQYF.

The V and J genes are TRBV5-5 and TRBJ1-2, with D uncertain. The CDR3 contains 13 residues. Germline-derived CDR1 and CDR2 are SGHKS and YYEKEE (reference sequence). V was cut by 4 bases and J by 8 bases, with 15 bases left in between. The CDR3 region is CASSQGTLPGYTF. The CDR3 bases are TGTGCCAGCAGCCAAGGAACCCTACCCGGCTACACCTTC.

The chain uses TRBV5-6 and TRBJ1-2, with a possible D match to TRBD1 (5 bases). The CDR3 length is 14 residues. Looked up from germline, CDR1 is SGHDT and CDR2 is YYEEEE. V lost 3 bases to trimming and J lost 4 bases, with 13 bases between them. CDR3 loop: CASSSGTPTYGYTF. The DNA of the CDR3 is TGTGCCAGCAGCTCCGGGACGCCGACCTATGGCTACACCTTC. The complete variable domain, with remaining parts taken from reference TRBV5-6 and TRBJ1-2, reads DAGVTQSPTHLIKTRGQQVTLRCSPKSGHDTVSWYQQALGQGPQFIFQYYEEEERQRGNFPDRFSGHQFPNYSSELNVNALLLGDSALYLCASSSGTPTYGYTFGSGTRLTVV.

In this sample, this clone turned up a few times. In the same sample, other DNA sequences code for this CDR3. The chain employs TRBV18 and TRBJ1-2; 11 positions agree with TRBD1. The CDR3 spans 13 residues. The junction had 4 bases not matched to a gene; V was cut back by 6 bases and J by 7 bases. The germline gives CDR1 KGHSH, CDR2 LQKENI. In DNA form, the CDR3 reads TGTGCCAGCTCGGCCGGGACAGGGGGTGGCTACACCTTC. It codes for CASSAGTGGGYTF.

V is TRBV28 and J is TRBJ1-3; D not resolved. The germline V gene encodes CDR1 MDHEN and CDR2 SYDVKM. This CDR3 region has 12 residues. V was cut by 6 bases and J by 0 bases, with 3 bases left in between. In DNA form, the CDR3 reads TGTGCCAGCAGGGTCTCTGGAAACACCATATATTTT. Translation gives CASRVSGNTIYF.

Points on this clone: One end of the junction varies from germline; a read error may be responsible. V gene TRBV10-1 combines with J gene TRBJ2-3; 8 bases map to TRBD2. The germline CDR1 and CDR2 sequences are WNHNN and SYGVQD (reference sequence). There are 14 residues in the CDR3. The CDR3 region has the DNA TGTGCCAGCAGTCGGCGGGGGGCCACAGATACGCAGTATTTT. It codes for CASSRRGATDTQYF.

This chain joins TRBV19 and TRBJ2-7; 9 bases align to TRBD1. CDR1 and CDR2 (germline): LNHDA, SQIVND (reference sequence). The CDR3 has 17 residues. After removal of 4 bases from V and 3 bases from J, the junction contained 13 bases not matched to a gene. In DNA form, the CDR3 reads TGTGCCAGTAGTAGCTACCGTGCACAGGGGGCGCGCTACGAGCAGTACTTC. This encodes CASSSYRAQGARYEQYF.

V gene TRBV7-9 combines with J gene TRBJ1-4; D is unresolved. The CDR3 has 16 amino acids. Trimming left V 1 base short and J 3 bases short, with 12 bases between. Germline V lookup: CDR1 SEHNR, CDR2 FQNEAQ (reference sequence). CDR3 nucleotide sequence: TGTGCCAGCAGCTTAGTAGGGAAGTCAGCTAATGAAAAACTGTTTTTT. Protein sequence: CASSLVGKSANEKLFF.

The table lists this clone with a few counts. The rearrangement joins TRBV6-5 to TRBJ1-1; the D is unclear. Trimming took off 6 bases at V and 1 base at J, with 9 bases between the two ends. This CDR3 spans 13 amino acids. The germline V gene has CDR1 MNHEY and CDR2 SVGAGI. The CDR3 region is CASSRAPNTEAFF. The CDR3 nucleotides read TGTGCCAGCAGCCGCGCTCCGAACACTGAAGCTTTCTTT.

The chain is built from TRBV11-3 and TRBJ2-3, with 8 nucleotides matching TRBD2. This CDR3 contains 18 residues. Looked up from germline, CDR1 is SGHNT and CDR2 is YENEEA. Trimming took 0 bases from V and 1 from J; bases not matched to a gene: 9. CDR3 coding DNA: TGTGCCAGCAGCTTAGATTTTTCCAGCGGGGGCCGCACAGATACGCAGTATTTT. Protein sequence: CASSLDFSSGGRTDTQYF.

The gene calls are TRBV27 and TRBJ2-3; TRBD1 matches at 8 bases. Looked up from germline, CDR1 is MNHEY and CDR2 is SMNVEV (reference sequence). The CDR3 spans 15 residues. J lost 6 bases, V lost 5 bases, and 10 bases had no gene match. The DNA for the CDR3 is TGTGCCAGCAGTCTAGACAGGGGTTTTGTGGATACGCAGTATTTT. This encodes CASSLDRGFVDTQYF.

The chain links TRBV27 to TRBJ2-3; no firm D call. CDR1 is MNHEY and CDR2 is SMNVEV in the germline V gene (reference sequence). V lost 5 bases, J lost 2 bases, and 17 bases lay in between. The CDR3 sequence is 16 residues long. CDR3: CASSPGPSWTTDTQYF. The CDR3 DNA reads as TGTGCCAGCAGTCCAGGACCCAGCTGGACCACAGATACGCAGTATTTT.